The entry that follows covers one T cell receptor (beta chain) sequence. Its specificity is not known. This sample is part of a study of PD-L1 blockade in urothelial cancer. Study-wide context: Dosed intravenously at 1,200 mg every 3 weeks, atezolizumab was initiated by patients around 2014. Timepoints chosen for blood analysis were 3 weeks (second dose) and 6 weeks after treatment start. Blood samples contained a median 141,255 T cells. General study findings and limits: Tumor-associated TCR clones expanded more in blood at 3 weeks in patients with durable benefit.

The method was immunoSEQ multiplex PCR; TCRdb's version includes in-frame clones alone and lacks a portion of them. The sample has 30,000 to 40,000 clones, approximately 80% seen once; the top ten hold about 6.8%. Time point reported: pretreatment peripheral blood. Germline V CDR1 and CDR2: SGDLS, YYNGEE. V dropped 1 base and J dropped 2 bases, with 14 bases sitting between them. The CDR3 is 16 residues long. The receptor comes from a man aged 55 to 70 with urothelial cancer. Sequenced here: PBMCs, sampled around atezolizumab (anti-PD-L1) treatment. The chain carries TRBV9 and TRBJ2-3; D perhaps matches TRBD2 (6 bases). CDR3 amino acids: CASSVIGTHITDTQYF. CDR3 in DNA: TGTGCCAGCAGCGTAATCGGGACTCATATCACAGATACGCAGTATTTT.